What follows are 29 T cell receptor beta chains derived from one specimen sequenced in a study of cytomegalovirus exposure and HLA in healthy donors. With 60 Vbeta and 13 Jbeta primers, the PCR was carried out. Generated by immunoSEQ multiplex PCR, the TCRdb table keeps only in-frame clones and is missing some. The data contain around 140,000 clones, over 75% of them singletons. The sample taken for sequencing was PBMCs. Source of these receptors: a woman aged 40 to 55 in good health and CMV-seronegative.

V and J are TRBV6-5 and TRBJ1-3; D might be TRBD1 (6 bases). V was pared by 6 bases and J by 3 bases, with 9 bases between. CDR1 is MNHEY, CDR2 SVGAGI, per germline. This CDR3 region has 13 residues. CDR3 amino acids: CASRTQGGNTIYF. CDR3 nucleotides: TGTGCCAGCAGGACACAGGGTGGAAACACCATATATTTT.

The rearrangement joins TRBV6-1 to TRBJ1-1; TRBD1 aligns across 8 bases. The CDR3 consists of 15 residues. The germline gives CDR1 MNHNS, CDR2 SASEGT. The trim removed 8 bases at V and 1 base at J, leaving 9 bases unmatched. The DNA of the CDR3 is TGTGCCAGCCGACCCCGACAGGGGACGAACACTGAAGCTTTCTTT. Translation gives CASRPRQGTNTEAFF.

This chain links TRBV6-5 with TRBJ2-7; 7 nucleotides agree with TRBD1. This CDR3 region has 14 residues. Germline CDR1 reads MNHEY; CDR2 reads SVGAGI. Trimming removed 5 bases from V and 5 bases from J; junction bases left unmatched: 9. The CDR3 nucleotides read TGTGCCAGCAGTGAAAGACAGGGTGGGAACGAGCAGTACTTC. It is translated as CASSERQGGNEQYF.

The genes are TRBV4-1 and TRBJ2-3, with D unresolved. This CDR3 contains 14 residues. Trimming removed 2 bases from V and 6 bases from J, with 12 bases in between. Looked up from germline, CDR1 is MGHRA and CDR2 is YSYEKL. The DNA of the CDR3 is TGCGCCAGCAGCCAACCCCCGACTCTGGATACGCAGTATTTT. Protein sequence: CASSQPPTLDTQYF.

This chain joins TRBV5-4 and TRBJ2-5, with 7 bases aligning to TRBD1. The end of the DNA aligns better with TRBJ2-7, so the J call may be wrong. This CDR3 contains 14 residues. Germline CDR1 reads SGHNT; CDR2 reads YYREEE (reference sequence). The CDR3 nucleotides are TGTGCCAGCAGCCCAACAGGGGTCTCCTACGAGCAGTACTTC. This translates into CASSPTGVSYEQYF.

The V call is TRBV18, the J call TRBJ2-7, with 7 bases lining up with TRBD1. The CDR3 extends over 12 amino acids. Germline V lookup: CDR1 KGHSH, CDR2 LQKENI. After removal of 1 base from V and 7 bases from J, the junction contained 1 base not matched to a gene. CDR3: CASSPQQGEQYF. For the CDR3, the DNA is TGTGCCAGCTCACCACAACAGGGGGAGCAGTACTTC.

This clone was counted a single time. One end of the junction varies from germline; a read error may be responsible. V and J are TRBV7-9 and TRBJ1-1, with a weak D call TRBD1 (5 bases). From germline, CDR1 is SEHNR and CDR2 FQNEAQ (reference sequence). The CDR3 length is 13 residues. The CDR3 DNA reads TGTTCCAGCAGCTTACTGGGGGGGACTGAAGCTTTCTTT. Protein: CSSSLLGGTEAFF.

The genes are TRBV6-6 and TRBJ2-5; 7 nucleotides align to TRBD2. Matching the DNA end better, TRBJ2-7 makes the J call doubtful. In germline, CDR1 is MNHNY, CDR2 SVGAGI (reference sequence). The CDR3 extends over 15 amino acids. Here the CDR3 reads CASSYPSGSSYEQYF. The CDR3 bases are TGTGCCAGCAGTTACCCTAGCGGTAGCTCCTACGAGCAGTACTTC.

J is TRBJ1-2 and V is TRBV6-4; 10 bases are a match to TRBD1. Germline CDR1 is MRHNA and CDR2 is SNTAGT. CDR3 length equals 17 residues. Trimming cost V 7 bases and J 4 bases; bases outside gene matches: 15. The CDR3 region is CASTDPPGTGASYGYTF. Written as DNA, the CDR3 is TGTGCCAGCACAGATCCTCCCGGGACAGGGGCCTCCTATGGCTACACCTTC.

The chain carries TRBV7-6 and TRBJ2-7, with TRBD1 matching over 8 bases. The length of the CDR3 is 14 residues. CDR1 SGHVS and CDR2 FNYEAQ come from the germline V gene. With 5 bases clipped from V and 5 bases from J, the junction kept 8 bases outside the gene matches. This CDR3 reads CASSQRQGSHEQYF. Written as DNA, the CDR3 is TGTGCCAGCAGCCAACGACAGGGGTCTCACGAGCAGTACTTC. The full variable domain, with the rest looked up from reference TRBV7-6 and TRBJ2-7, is GAGVSQSPRYKVTKRGQDVALRCDPISGHVSLYWYRQALGQGPEFLTYFNYEAQQDKSGLPNDRFSAERPEGSISTLTIQRTEQRDSAMYRCASSQRQGSHEQYFGPGTRLTVT.

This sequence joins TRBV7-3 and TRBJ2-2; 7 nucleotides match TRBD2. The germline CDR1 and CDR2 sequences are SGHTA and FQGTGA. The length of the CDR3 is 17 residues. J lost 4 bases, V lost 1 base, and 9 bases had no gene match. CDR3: CASSLRGGALSTGELFF. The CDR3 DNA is TGTGCCAGCAGCTTAAGGGGAGGGGCTCTGAGCACCGGGGAGCTGTTTTTT.

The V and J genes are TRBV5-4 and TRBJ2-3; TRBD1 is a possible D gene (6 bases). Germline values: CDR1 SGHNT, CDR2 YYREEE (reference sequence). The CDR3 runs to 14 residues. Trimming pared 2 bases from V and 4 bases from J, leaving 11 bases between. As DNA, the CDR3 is TGTGCCAGCAGCTTAGAACAGGGTTCAGATACGCAGTATTTT. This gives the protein CASSLEQGSDTQYF.

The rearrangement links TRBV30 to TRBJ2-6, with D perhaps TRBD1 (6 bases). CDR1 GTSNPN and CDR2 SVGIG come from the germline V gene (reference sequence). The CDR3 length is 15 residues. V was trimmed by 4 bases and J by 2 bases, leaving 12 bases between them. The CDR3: CAWNAYRAGANVLTF. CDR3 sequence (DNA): TGTGCCTGGAACGCATACAGGGCTGGGGCCAACGTCCTGACTTTC.

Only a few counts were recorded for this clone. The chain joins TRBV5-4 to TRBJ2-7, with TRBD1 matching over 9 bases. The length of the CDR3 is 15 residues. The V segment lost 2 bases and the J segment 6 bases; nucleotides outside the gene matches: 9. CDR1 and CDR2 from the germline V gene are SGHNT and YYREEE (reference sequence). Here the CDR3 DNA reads TGTGCCAGCAGCTTCCCGGGACAGGGTGTAGGCGAGCAGTACTTC. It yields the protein CASSFPGQGVGEQYF.

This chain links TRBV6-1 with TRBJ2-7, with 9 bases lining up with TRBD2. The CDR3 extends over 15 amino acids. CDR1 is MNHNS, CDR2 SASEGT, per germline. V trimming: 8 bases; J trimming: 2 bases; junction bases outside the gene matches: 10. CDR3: CASLTGLAGTYEQYF. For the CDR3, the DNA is TGTGCCAGCCTGACCGGCCTAGCGGGAACCTACGAGCAGTACTTC.

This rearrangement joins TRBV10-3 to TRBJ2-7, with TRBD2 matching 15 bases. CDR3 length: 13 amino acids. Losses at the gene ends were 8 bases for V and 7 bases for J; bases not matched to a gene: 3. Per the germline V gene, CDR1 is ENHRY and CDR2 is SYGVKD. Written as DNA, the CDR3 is TGTGCCATCGGGACTAGCGGGAGGAGTGAGCAGTACTTC. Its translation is CAIGTSGRSEQYF.

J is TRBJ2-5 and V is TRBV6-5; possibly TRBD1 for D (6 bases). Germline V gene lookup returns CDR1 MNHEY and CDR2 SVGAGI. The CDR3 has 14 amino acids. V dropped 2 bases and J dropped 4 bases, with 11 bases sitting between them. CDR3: CASSYNTGRETQYF. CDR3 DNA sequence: TGTGCCAGCAGTTACAATACAGGGAGAGAGACCCAGTACTTC.

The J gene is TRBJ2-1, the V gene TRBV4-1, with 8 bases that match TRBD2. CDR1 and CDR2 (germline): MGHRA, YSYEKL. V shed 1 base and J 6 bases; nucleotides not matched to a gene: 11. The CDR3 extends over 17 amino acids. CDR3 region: CASSQGTSPTWTNEQFF. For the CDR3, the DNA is TGCGCCAGCAGCCAAGGGACTAGCCCCACGTGGACCAATGAGCAGTTCTTC.

In DNA, the CDR3 is TGTGCCAGCAGCTTGAGGAGGACTGAAGCTTTCTTT. Amino acid sequence: CASSLRRTEAFF. The rearrangement joins TRBV7-9 to TRBJ1-1; D ambiguous. Germline V gene sequence: CDR1 SEHNR, CDR2 FQNEAQ (reference sequence). CDR3 length equals 12 residues. V lost 3 bases and J lost 5, with 7 bases in between.

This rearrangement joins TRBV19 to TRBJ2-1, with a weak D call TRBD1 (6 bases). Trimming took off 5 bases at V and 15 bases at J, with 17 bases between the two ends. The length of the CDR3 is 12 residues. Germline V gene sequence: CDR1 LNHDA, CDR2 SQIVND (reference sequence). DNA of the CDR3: TGTGCCAGTAGTGATCTTACAGGGATGCCGTTCTTC. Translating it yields CASSDLTGMPFF.

CDR3 protein: CASSASTGGFNSPLHF. CDR3 DNA: TGTGCCAGCAGTGCCTCCACAGGGGGCTTTAATTCACCCCTCCACTTT. The gene calls are TRBV27 and TRBJ1-6; 9 nucleotides line up with TRBD1. The CDR3 covers 16 residues. The trim removed 5 bases at V and 6 bases at J, leaving 8 bases unmatched. Germline V gives CDR1 MNHEY, CDR2 SMNVEV (reference sequence).

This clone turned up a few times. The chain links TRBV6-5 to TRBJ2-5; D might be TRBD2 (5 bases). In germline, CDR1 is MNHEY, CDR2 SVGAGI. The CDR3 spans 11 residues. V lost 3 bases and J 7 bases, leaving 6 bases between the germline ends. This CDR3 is CASSYEGTQYF. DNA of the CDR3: TGTGCCAGCAGTTATGAGGGGACCCAGTACTTC.

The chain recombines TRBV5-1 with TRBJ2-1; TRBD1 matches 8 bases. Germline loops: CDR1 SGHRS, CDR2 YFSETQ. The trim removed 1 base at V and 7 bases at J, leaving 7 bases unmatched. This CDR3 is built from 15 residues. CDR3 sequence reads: CASSLLGQGRNEQFF. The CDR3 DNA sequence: TGCGCCAGCAGCTTGCTTGGACAGGGACGGAATGAGCAGTTCTTC.

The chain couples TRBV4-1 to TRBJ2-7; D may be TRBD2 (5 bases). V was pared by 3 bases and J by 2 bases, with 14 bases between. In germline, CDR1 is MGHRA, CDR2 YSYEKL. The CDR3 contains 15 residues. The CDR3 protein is CASSQARGSPYEQYF. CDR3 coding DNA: TGCGCCAGCAGCCAGGCTCGGGGATCCCCCTACGAGCAGTACTTC.

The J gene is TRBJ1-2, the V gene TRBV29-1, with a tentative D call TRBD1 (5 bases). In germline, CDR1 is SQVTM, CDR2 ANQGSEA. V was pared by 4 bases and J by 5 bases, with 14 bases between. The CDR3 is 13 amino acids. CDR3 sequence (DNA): TGCAGCGTTGCAGAGGGACTGGAATATGGCTACACCTTC. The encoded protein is CSVAEGLEYGYTF.

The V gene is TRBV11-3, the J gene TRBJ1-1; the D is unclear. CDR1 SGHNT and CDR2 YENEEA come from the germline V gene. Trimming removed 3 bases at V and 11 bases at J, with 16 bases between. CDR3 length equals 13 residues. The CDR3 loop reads CASSFWPAGLAFF. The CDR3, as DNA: TGTGCCAGCAGCTTCTGGCCAGCGGGGTTGGCTTTCTTT.

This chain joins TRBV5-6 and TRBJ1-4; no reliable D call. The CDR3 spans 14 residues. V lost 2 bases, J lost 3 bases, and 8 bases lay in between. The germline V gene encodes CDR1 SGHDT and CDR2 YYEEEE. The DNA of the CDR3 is TGTGCCAGCAGCTTTAGAATCCCTAATGAAAAACTGTTTTTT. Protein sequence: CASSFRIPNEKLFF.

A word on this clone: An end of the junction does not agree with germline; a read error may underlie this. CDR3 DNA: TGTGCTAGCAGCTTAAGAGCGCATATCAGCTACCCCTACGAGCAGTACTTC. Protein product: CASSLRAHISYPYEQYF. This chain connects TRBV7-7 to TRBJ2-7; D not certain. The CDR3 is 17 amino acids. Germline V gene sequence: CDR1 SSHAT, CDR2 FNYEAQ (reference sequence).

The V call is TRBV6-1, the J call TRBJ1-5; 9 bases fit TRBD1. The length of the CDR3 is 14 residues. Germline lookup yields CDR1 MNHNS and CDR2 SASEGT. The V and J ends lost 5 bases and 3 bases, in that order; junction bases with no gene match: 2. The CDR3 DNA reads TGTGCCAGCAGTAGGGACAGGGTCAATCAGCCCCAGCATTTT. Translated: CASSRDRVNQPQHF.